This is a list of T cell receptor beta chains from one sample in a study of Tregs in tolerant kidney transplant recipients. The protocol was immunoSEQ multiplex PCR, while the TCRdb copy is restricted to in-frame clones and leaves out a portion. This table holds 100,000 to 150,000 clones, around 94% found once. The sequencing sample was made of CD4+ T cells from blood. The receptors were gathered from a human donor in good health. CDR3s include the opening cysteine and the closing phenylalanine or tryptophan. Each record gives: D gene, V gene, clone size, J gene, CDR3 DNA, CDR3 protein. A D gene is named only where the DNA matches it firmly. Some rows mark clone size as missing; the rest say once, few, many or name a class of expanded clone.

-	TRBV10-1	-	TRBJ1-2	TGCGCCAGCAGTGGGGGGCCAGACGGCGGATATGGCTACACCTTC	CASSGGPDGGYGYTF
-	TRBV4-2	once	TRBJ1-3	TGTGCCAGCAGCCCCCAAGGGTCGGGAAACACCATATATTTT	CASSPQGSGNTIYF
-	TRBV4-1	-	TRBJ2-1	TGCGCCAGCAGCCAAGAGCGACCAAGCTCCTACAATGAGCAGTTCTTC	CASSQERPSSYNEQFF
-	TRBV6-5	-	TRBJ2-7	TGTGCCAGCAGTGAAAGAGACATGAGGAACGAGCAGTACTTC	CASSERDMRNEQYF
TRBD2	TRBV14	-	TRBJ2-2	TGTGCCAGCAGGAGCGGACTAGCGGCCGGGGAGCTGTTTTTT	CASRSGLAAGELFF
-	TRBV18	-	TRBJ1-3	TGTGCCAGCTCACCACCCGGGTATGGAAACACCATATATTTT	CASSPPGYGNTIYF
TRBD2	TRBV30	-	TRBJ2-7	TGTGCCTGGAAGGCGGGAGGTAGCGACGAGCAGTACTTC	CAWKAGGSDEQYF
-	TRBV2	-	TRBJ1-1	TGTGCCAGCAGTGTGGGGACTGAAGCTTTCTTT	CASSVGTEAFF
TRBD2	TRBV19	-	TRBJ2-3	TGTGCCAGTAGTATCGGGGCCCGGGGGGGGGCAGATACGCAGTATTTT	CASSIGARGGADTQYF
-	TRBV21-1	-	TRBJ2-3	TGTGCCAGCAGCACTGGGCGGGGGCCAACCGGGTCAGGCACAGATACGCAGTATTTT	CASSTGRGPTGSGTDTQYF
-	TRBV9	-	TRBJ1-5	TGTGCCAGCAGCGTAGATCCCAGGGAAGACCAGCCCCAGCATTTT	CASSVDPREDQPQHF
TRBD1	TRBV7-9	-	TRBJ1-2	TGTGCCAGCAGCGTGGGACAGGGCTATGGCTACACCTTC	CASSVGQGYGYTF
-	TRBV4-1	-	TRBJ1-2	TGCGCCAGCAGCCAAGTTTATAACTATGGCTACACCTTC	CASSQVYNYGYTF
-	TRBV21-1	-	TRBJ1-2	TGTGCCAGCAGCAAAAAAATGATATGGGGCAATGGCTACACCTTC	CASSKKMIWGNGYTF
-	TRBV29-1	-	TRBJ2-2	TGCAGCGTTGTTCGAAGTGGGACCGGGGAGCTGTTTTTT	CSVVRSGTGELFF
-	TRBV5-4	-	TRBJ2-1	TGTGCCAGCAGCGGGGGGACTGACTCCTACAATGAGCAGTTCTTC	CASSGGTDSYNEQFF
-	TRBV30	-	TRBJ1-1	TGTGCCTGGAGTCTGGGCCCGGGATCATCCTTCTTT	CAWSLGPGSSFF
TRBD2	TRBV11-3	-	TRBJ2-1	TGTGCCAGCAGCTTAGGAATAGCGGGAGAAAGAGAGAATGAGCAGTTCTTC	CASSLGIAGERENEQFF
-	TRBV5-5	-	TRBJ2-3	TGTGCCAGCAGCTTGGCCCGGGGGAATACGCAGTATTTT	CASSLARGNTQYF
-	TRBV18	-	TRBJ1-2	TGTGCCAGCTCACCACAAGGGGGGACCAAGGGCTACACCTTC	CASSPQGGTKGYTF
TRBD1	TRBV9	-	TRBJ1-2	TGTGCCAGCAGCGTAAGACAGGGAGGCTATGGCTACACCTTC	CASSVRQGGYGYTF
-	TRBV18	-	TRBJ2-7	TGTGCCAGCTCATCGGCCACAAAAGAGCAGTACTTC	CASSSATKEQYF
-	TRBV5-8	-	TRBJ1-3	TGTGCCAGCACCTGGGACCTGGAGTGGGTGTCGTACACCATATATTTT	CASTWDLEWVSYTIYF
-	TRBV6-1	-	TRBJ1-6	TGTGCCAGCAGTGAAGGGGGGGCAGTGAATTCACCCCTCCACTTT	CASSEGGAVNSPLHF
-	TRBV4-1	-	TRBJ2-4	TGCGCCAGCAGCCAAAATGCCAGGGCAACCACCAAAAACATTCAGTACTTC	CASSQNARATTKNIQYF
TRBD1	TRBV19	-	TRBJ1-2	TGTGCCAGTAGTGCGACAGGGTTCTATGGCTACACCTTC	CASSATGFYGYTF
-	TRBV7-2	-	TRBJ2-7	TGTGCCAGCAGCTTAGCGCGCCACAATGAGCAGTACTTC	CASSLARHNEQYF
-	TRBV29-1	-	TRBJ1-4	TGCAGCGTTGAAGATCTTAGGGGTGAGGAAAAACTGTTTTTT	CSVEDLRGEEKLFF
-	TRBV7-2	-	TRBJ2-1	TGTGCCAGCAGCTTATACAGGATCGGAGAGCAGTTCTTC	CASSLYRIGEQFF
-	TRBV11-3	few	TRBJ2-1	TGTGCCAGCAGCTCGGACCGGGGTGGCAATGAGCAGTTCTTC	CASSSDRGGNEQFF
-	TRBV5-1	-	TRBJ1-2	TGCGCCAGCAGCTTGGATGGGGCTGCGACTAACTATGGCTACACCTTC	CASSLDGAATNYGYTF
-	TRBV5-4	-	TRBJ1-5	TGTGCCAGCAGCCGTGGGGGGAGCAATCAGCCCCAGCATTTT	CASSRGGSNQPQHF
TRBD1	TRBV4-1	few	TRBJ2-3	TGCGCCAGCAGCCCCGACAGGGTAGCTGCAGATACGCAGTATTTT	CASSPDRVAADTQYF
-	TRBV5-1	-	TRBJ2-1	TGCGCCAGCAGCTTGGGCGTAAACCGCTACAATGAGCAGTTCTTC	CASSLGVNRYNEQFF
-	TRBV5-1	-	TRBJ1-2	TGCGCCAGCAACGACGGGGGGTTCTTCGGTTTGGATGGCTACACCTTC	CASNDGGFFGLDGYTF
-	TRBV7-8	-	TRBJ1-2	TGTGCCAGCAGCGCCGGCCCGAGGGGCTATGGCTACACCTTC	CASSAGPRGYGYTF
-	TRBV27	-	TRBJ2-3	TGTGCCAGCAGTTCCGGACTGGTTAGCGCCCCAGATACGCAGTATTTT	CASSSGLVSAPDTQYF
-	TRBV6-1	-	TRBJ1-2	TGTGCCAGCAGTGAAGAAGAACAGGGCAACTATGGCTACACCTTC	CASSEEEQGNYGYTF